This TCR beta chain was documented in a study of T cell changes during pregnancy in multiple sclerosis. Method: immunoSEQ multiplex PCR; TCRdb's copy keeps in-frame clones and lacks some. The profile shows around 62,000 clones, roughly 93% of them singletons. The CDR3 covers 13 residues. Unmatched junction bases numbered 5, after V lost 10 bases and J lost 0 bases. The germline V gene encodes CDR1 MNHEY and CDR2 SMNVEV (reference sequence). This specimen consisted of CD8+ T cells from peripheral blood mononuclear cells, obtained in the second trimester of pregnancy. The chain combines TRBV27 with TRBJ2-7; 8 bases map to TRBD1. This TCR came from a female donor with multiple sclerosis, enrolled in a pregnancy study. CDR3 loop: CATRGHASYEQYF. In DNA form, the CDR3 reads TGTGCCACCAGGGGGCATGCCTCCTACGAGCAGTACTTC.